This TCR beta chain was obtained from a study of T-cell reconstitution after alpha-beta-depleted transplantation in children. TCRbeta library construction was performed incorporating unique molecular identifiers. From the PCR reads, TCRdb called clonotypes with MiXCR, one entry per CDR3 protein. The sample gives roughly 500,000 distinct CDR3 sequences, approximately 30% of which show up once; under 3% is in the top ten. Germline V gene sequence: CDR1 SGHDT, CDR2 YYEEEE. The CDR3 runs to 17 residues. The junction had 9 bases not matched to a gene; V was cut back by 2 bases and J by 7 bases. The source of this sequence is a human donor who donated a stem cell graft to a child with aplastic anemia. The sequenced sample was PBMCs from the stem cell graft donor, obtained from the stem cell graft. This chain joins TRBV5-6 and TRBJ2-1; 13 bases line up with TRBD2. The CDR3 region has the DNA TGTGCCAGCAGCTTATATAAACTAGCGGGAGGGCCTAATGAGCAGTTCTTC. It codes for CASSLYKLAGGPNEQFF.